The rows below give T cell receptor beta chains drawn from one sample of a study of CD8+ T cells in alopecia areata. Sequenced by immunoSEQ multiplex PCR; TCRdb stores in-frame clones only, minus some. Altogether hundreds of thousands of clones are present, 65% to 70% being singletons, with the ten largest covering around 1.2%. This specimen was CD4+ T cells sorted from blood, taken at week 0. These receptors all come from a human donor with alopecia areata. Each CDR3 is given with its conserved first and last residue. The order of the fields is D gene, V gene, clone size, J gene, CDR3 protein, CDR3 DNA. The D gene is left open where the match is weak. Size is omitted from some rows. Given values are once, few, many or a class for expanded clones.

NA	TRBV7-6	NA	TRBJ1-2	CASSLGGRGYTF	TGTGCCAGCAGCTTAGGGGGACGAGGCTACACCTTC
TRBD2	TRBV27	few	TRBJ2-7	CASSSLLRGAYEQYF	TGTGCCAGCAGTTCCCTCTTGCGGGGGGCCTACGAGCAGTACTTC
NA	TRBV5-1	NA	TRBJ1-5	CASSFSGNQPQHF	TGCGCCAGCAGCTTCAGCGGCAATCAGCCCCAGCATTTT
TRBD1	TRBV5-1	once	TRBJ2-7	CASGGWTGGEQYF	TGCGCCAGCGGGGGATGGACAGGGGGCGAGCAGTACTTC
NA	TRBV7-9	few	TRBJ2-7	CASSSAPTWTGGVYEQYF	TGTGCCAGCAGCTCAGCCCCCACCTGGACAGGAGGGGTCTACGAGCAGTACTTC
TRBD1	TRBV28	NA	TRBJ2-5	CARGQGQETQYF	TGTGCCAGGGGACAGGGTCAAGAGACCCAGTACTTC
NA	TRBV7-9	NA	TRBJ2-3	CASSLIGRRKDTQYF	TGTGCCAGCAGCTTAATTGGGCGGCGCAAGGATACGCAGTATTTT
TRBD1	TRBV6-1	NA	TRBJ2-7	CASIQGAGYEQYF	TGTGCCAGCATACAGGGGGCCGGCTACGAGCAGTACTTC
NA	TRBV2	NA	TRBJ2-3	CASKTDSRTDTQYF	TGTGCCAGCAAGACGGACAGCCGCACAGATACGCAGTATTTT
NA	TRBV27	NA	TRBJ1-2	CASRRGANYGYTF	TGTGCCAGCAGGAGGGGGGCTAACTATGGCTACACCTTC
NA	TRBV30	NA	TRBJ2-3	CAWRPNRGWRTDTQYF	TGTGCCTGGAGACCGAACAGAGGATGGCGCACAGATACGCAGTATTTT
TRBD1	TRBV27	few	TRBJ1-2	CASSSTYFGQGRGYTF	TGTGCCAGCAGTTCCACCTACTTTGGACAGGGCCGTGGCTACACCTTC
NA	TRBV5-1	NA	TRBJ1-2	CASSLVSLGDYGYTF	TGCGCCAGCAGCTTGGTTTCGTTGGGAGACTATGGCTACACCTTC
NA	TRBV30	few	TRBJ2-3	CAWSVGRASTDTQYF	TGTGCCTGGAGTGTAGGCCGTGCTAGCACAGATACGCAGTATTTT
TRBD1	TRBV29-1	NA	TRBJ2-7	CSAEGQAPYEQYF	TGCAGCGCCGAGGGACAGGCCCCCTACGAGCAGTACTTC
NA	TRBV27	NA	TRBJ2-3	CASSSPRQGDTQYF	TGTGCCAGCAGTTCCCCCCGCCAGGGAGATACGCAGTATTTT
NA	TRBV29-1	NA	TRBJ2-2	CSAEGGEKGGELFF	TGCAGCGCCGAAGGCGGGGAAAAAGGCGGGGAGCTGTTTTTT
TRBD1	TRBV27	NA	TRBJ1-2	CASRWGTGYGYTF	TGTGCCAGCAGATGGGGGACAGGGTATGGCTACACCTTC
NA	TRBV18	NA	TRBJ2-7	CASSFGQTYEQYF	TGTGCCAGCTCCTTCGGACAGACCTACGAGCAGTACTTC
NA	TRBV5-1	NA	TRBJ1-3	CASSYGERNTIYF	TGCGCCAGCAGCTATGGAGAGAGGAACACCATATATTTT
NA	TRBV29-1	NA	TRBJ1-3	CSVGFDRGNTIYF	TGCAGCGTCGGTTTTGACAGGGGAAACACCATATATTTT